This T cell receptor beta chain was identified in a study of monozygotic twins with inflammatory bowel disease. cDNA synthesis was performed in eight separate reactions for each sample. UMIs containing a 6-nucleotide sample barcode were added via template switching. Reanalyzing the 5' RACE reads, TCRdb keeps one entry per CDR3 protein, without DNA. The listing records over 110,000 distinct CDR3 sequences. As for this clonotype: Its antigen is not known.

The CDR3 runs to 15 residues. The V gene's germline CDR1 is SGHRS and CDR2 YFSETQ. Study-wide results and limits: Individual T cell subtypes were not distinguishable.

Source material: blood. The receptor comes from a human donor with ulcerative colitis or Crohn's disease, or a healthy co-twin of an affected twin (not recorded which). The rearrangement links TRBV5-1 to TRBJ2-2; TCRdb designates TRBD2, a call that cannot be tested without DNA. CDR3 sequence reads: CASSYGTLNTGELFF.